Presented here are 27 T cell receptor beta chains from one specimen sequenced in a study of PD-1 blockade in mismatch repair-deficient tumors. Some clones are missing from TCRdb's copy, which holds only in-frame ones; the method was immunoSEQ multiplex PCR. The profile shows around 18,000 clones, around 82% of them singletons. The sequencing here drew on PBMCs, taken roughly 23 weeks after starting pembrolizumab. These receptors were obtained from an adult with mismatch repair-deficient cancer.

This clone was found once. V gene TRBV11-2 combines with J gene TRBJ1-1; no clear D gene. From germline, CDR1 is SGHAT and CDR2 FQNNGV. V dropped 2 bases and J dropped 3 bases, with 7 bases sitting between them. This CDR3 region has 13 residues. Written as DNA, the CDR3 is TGTGCCAGCAGCTTATACGGGGACACTGAAGCTTTCTTT. Protein: CASSLYGDTEAFF. The variable domain in full, completed from reference TRBV11-2 and TRBJ1-1, reads EAGVAQSPRYKIIEKRQSVAFWCNPISGHATLYWYQQILGQGPKLLIQFQNNGVVDDSQLPKDRFSAERLKGVDSTLKIQPAKLEDSAVYLCASSLYGDTEAFFGQGTRLTVV.

This chain connects TRBV2 to TRBJ2-3; the match to TRBD1 covers 10 bases. The CDR3 is 17 residues long. The V gene's germline CDR1 is SNHLY and CDR2 FYNNEI. The J segment lost 2 bases and the V segment lost 6 bases, leaving 11 bases of the junction unmatched. CDR3 coding DNA: TGTGCCAGCAGGGGACGGGGGGACAGGGGCCTCACAGATACGCAGTATTTT. This gives the protein CASRGRGDRGLTDTQYF.

The rearrangement uses TRBV5-1 and TRBJ2-7, with 9 bases fitting TRBD1. The germline V gene has CDR1 SGHRS and CDR2 YFSETQ. The ends lost 2 bases at V and 5 bases at J; junction bases unmatched: 8. This CDR3 is built from 15 residues. CDR3 sequence (DNA): TGCGCCAGCAGCTTTGGTCTACAGGGGGCTGACGAGCAGTACTTC. It yields the protein CASSFGLQGADEQYF.

V and J are TRBV5-1 and TRBJ1-2, with D unclear. Trimming removed 7 bases at V and 7 bases at J, with 20 bases between. This CDR3 comprises 14 residues. Germline V gene data show CDR1 as SGHRS and CDR2 as YFSETQ. CDR3: CASRYGVVDGGYTF. The CDR3 region has the DNA TGCGCCAGCCGATACGGGGTTGTGGACGGTGGCTACACCTTC.

The chain joins TRBV6-1 to TRBJ1-2; D remains unclear. Trimming took 4 bases from V and 5 from J, leaving 14 bases between them. CDR3 size: 14 residues. Per the germline V gene, CDR1 is MNHNS and CDR2 is SASEGT. The CDR3 sequence is CASSGVGVVYGYTF. For the CDR3, the DNA is TGTGCCAGCAGTGGGGTCGGAGTGGTTTATGGCTACACCTTC.

This clone was seen once. The chain carries TRBV5-1 and TRBJ2-1; 11 bases fit TRBD1. Looked up from germline, CDR1 is SGHRS and CDR2 is YFSETQ. Losses at the gene ends were 3 bases for V and 1 base for J; bases not matched to a gene: 3. The CDR3 contains 16 residues. The DNA for the CDR3 is TGCGCCAGCAGCTGGGGACAGGGGGAATCCTACAATGAGCAGTTCTTC. Protein product: CASSWGQGESYNEQFF.

V is TRBV4-2 and J is TRBJ1-1, with 8 bases that match TRBD1. Germline CDR1 reads LGHNA; CDR2 reads YNFKEQ. J gave up 0 bases and V 5 bases, and 5 bases lay outside the gene matches. CDR3 length equals 15 residues. CDR3 protein: CASSYRTGLNTEAFF. As DNA, the CDR3 is TGTGCCAGCAGCTACAGGACAGGGCTGAACACTGAAGCTTTCTTT.

The table lists this clone with a count of one. V gene TRBV27 combines with J gene TRBJ2-5; 9 nucleotides line up with TRBD2. The CDR3 totals 16 residues. Losses at the gene ends were 6 bases for V and 3 bases for J; bases not matched to a gene: 11. The V gene's germline CDR1 is MNHEY and CDR2 SMNVEV (reference sequence). Here the CDR3 reads CASSQRTSASKETQYF. CDR3 nucleotides: TGTGCCAGCAGCCAACGGACTAGCGCTTCGAAAGAGACCCAGTACTTC.

The V call is TRBV28, the J call TRBJ2-2, with a weak D call TRBD1 (7 bases). Per germline, CDR1 MDHEN and CDR2 SYDVKM. The CDR3 is 15 amino acids. V was clipped by 3 bases and J by 6 bases, with 14 bases between them. Written as DNA, the CDR3 is TGTGCCAGCAGTTTGGGGGCAGGGGGGTCCGGGGAGCTGTTTTTT. This gives the protein CASSLGAGGSGELFF.

The J gene is TRBJ2-7, the V gene TRBV27; a weak D match, TRBD1 (6 bases). The CDR3 spans 14 residues. V was pared by 3 bases and J by 0 bases, with 9 bases between. Looked up from germline, CDR1 is MNHEY and CDR2 is SMNVEV (reference sequence). The CDR3 sequence: CASSFLGASYEQYF. In nucleotides, the CDR3 is TGTGCCAGCAGTTTTCTGGGGGCCTCCTACGAGCAGTACTTC.

This chain joins TRBV6-1 and TRBJ2-7, with TRBD2 matching over 10 bases. The CDR3 spans 17 residues. Per the germline V gene, CDR1 is MNHNS and CDR2 is SASEGT. The junction had 11 bases not matched to a gene; V was cut back by 3 bases and J by 3 bases. The CDR3 DNA is TGTGCCAGCAGTGACAGGGCCGCTTTAGCGGGAGGCTACGAGCAGTACTTC. The encoded protein is CASSDRAALAGGYEQYF.

The CDR3 DNA reads as TGCAGCGGACGACAGGCCTCGAACACCGGGGAGCTGTTTTTT. This encodes CSGRQASNTGELFF. This sequence joins TRBV29-1 and TRBJ2-2, with a tentative D call TRBD1 (6 bases). Per germline, CDR1 SQVTM and CDR2 ANQGSEA. The V gene lost 7 bases and the J gene lost 0 bases, with 12 bases spanning the gap. The CDR3 has 14 amino acids.

The V gene is TRBV28, the J gene TRBJ2-7; a possible D gene is TRBD2 (7 bases). The CDR3 spans 13 residues. Germline-derived CDR1 and CDR2 are MDHEN and SYDVKM. V gave up 5 bases and J gave up 5 bases, with 13 bases separating them. In DNA form, the CDR3 reads TGTGCCAGCAGTAGGGGGGGGCGAGACGAGCAGTACTTC. It codes for CASSRGGRDEQYF.

The CDR3 sequence is CSVGQGSTGELFF. The CDR3 bases are TGCAGCGTTGGACAGGGAAGTACCGGGGAGCTGTTTTTT. The J gene is TRBJ2-2, the V gene TRBV29-1; 7 bases match TRBD1. V lost 4 bases, J lost 5 bases, and 4 bases stayed unmatched. Germline V gives CDR1 SQVTM, CDR2 ANQGSEA. This CDR3 is 13 amino acids long.

The chain recombines TRBV6-6 with TRBJ2-7; 10 bases align to TRBD2. This CDR3 is built from 16 residues. Germline values: CDR1 MNHNY, CDR2 SVGAGI (reference sequence). The V and J ends lost 0 bases and 5 bases, in that order; junction bases with no gene match: 7. This CDR3 is CASSYSSGGPRNEQYF. The CDR3 DNA is TGTGCCAGCAGTTACTCTAGCGGGGGGCCTCGGAACGAGCAGTACTTC.

The V and J genes are TRBV9 and TRBJ2-1, with TRBD2 matching 10 bases. The ends lost 0 bases at V and 9 bases at J; junction bases unmatched: 6. CDR1 is SGDLS and CDR2 is YYNGEE in the germline V gene. This CDR3 contains 15 residues. The CDR3, as DNA: TGTGCCAGCAGCGTAGCTCCTAGCGGGAGCGGTGAGCAGTTCTTC. It encodes CASSVAPSGSGEQFF. The entire variable domain, with the rest obtained from reference TRBV9 and TRBJ2-1, is as follows: DSGVTQTPKHLITATGQRVTLRCSPRSGDLSVYWYQQSLDQGLQFLIQYYNGEERAKGNILERFSAQQFPDLHSELNLSSLELGDSALYFCASSVAPSGSGEQFFGPGTRLTVL.

The CDR3 region has the DNA TGTGCCAGCAGTTTGGGGGCGGTAGGCTACACCTTC. This translates into CASSLGAVGYTF. The chain combines TRBV6-1 with TRBJ1-2; TRBD1 might be the D (6 bases). The CDR3 is made up of 12 amino acids. Trimming took 5 bases from V and 8 from J, leaving 12 bases between them. Germline V gene sequence: CDR1 MNHNS, CDR2 SASEGT.

The chain combines TRBV7-3 with TRBJ2-7; possible D gene TRBD1, 5 bases. CDR1 SGHTA and CDR2 FQGTGA come from the germline V gene. Trimming took off 2 bases at V and 4 bases at J, with 12 bases between the two ends. CDR3 length: 14 residues. The CDR3 DNA sequence: TGTGCCAGCAGCTTAGGGCAGGGTTATTACGAGCAGTACTTC. Residues: CASSLGQGYYEQYF.

The gene calls are TRBV6-5 and TRBJ1-5; perhaps TRBD1 as D (5 bases). Germline CDR1 is MNHEY and CDR2 is SVGAGI. V lost 7 bases and J 4 bases, leaving 14 bases between the germline ends. The CDR3 is 14 amino acids. DNA for the CDR3: TGTGCCAGCAAGGGGTCTCAGGAGAATCAGCCCCAGCATTTT. Its translation: CASKGSQENQPQHF.

V and J are TRBV10-2 and TRBJ2-1, with D hard to call. The V gene lost 4 bases and the J gene lost 9 bases, with 13 bases spanning the gap. Germline CDR1 and CDR2: WSHSY and SAAADI. CDR3 size: 13 residues. The CDR3 is CASSGAGYGEQFF. CDR3 DNA: TGCGCCAGCAGTGGGGCCGGATACGGTGAGCAGTTCTTC.

Written as DNA, the CDR3 is TGTGCCAGCAGCTGGGGGAGGGGCGGCGGCTACACCTTC. It yields the protein CASSWGRGGGYTF. The rearrangement links TRBV7-3 to TRBJ1-2, with D perhaps matching TRBD1 (5 bases). V lost 4 bases and J 8 bases, leaving 14 bases between the germline ends. Germline lookup yields CDR1 SGHTA and CDR2 FQGTGA. The CDR3 covers 13 residues.

The count of this clone is one. V is TRBV2 and J is TRBJ2-4, with 14 bases lining up with TRBD2. The V gene's germline CDR1 is SNHLY and CDR2 FYNNEI. V was clipped by 4 bases and J by 0 bases; unmatched bases: 2. The CDR3 extends over 17 amino acids. Here the CDR3 DNA reads TGTGCCAGCAGTGGGACTAGCGGGGGGCTAGCCAAAAACATTCAGTACTTC. Protein: CASSGTSGGLAKNIQYF.

The V gene is TRBV6-1, the J gene TRBJ2-7; no clear D. The CDR3 length is 13 residues. The germline V and J ends were trimmed by 7 bases and 0 bases, with 10 bases remaining between them. Looked up from germline, CDR1 is MNHNS and CDR2 is SASEGT. DNA for the CDR3: TGTGCCAGCATAACGACACCCTCCTACGAGCAGTACTTC. It is translated as CASITTPSYEQYF.

The rearrangement joins TRBV7-2 to TRBJ2-2; D not certain. The V and J ends lost 4 bases and 0 bases respectively, with 3 bases between them. Germline V lookup: CDR1 SGHTA, CDR2 FQGNSA. The CDR3 length is 13 residues. CDR3 residues: CASSSPNTGELFF. In DNA, the CDR3 is TGTGCCAGCAGCTCTCCGAACACCGGGGAGCTGTTTTTT.

The V gene is TRBV19, the J gene TRBJ2-3, with 13 nucleotides matching TRBD2. The trim removed 10 bases at V and 3 bases at J, leaving 16 bases unmatched. The germline CDR1 and CDR2 sequences are LNHDA and SQIVND (reference sequence). The CDR3 totals 18 residues. In nucleotides, the CDR3 is TGTGCCACCAGCCTGGGACTAGCGGGGTGGGAGGGGACAGATACGCAGTATTTT. This gives the protein CATSLGLAGWEGTDTQYF.

The chain uses TRBV10-3 and TRBJ2-5, with 8 bases aligning to TRBD1. The end of the DNA aligns better with TRBJ2-7, so the J call may be wrong. This CDR3 is 14 amino acids long. The germline V gene encodes CDR1 ENHRY and CDR2 SYGVKD. CDR3 DNA sequence: TGTGCCATCAGTGAGTCAGGACAGGGCTACGAGCAGTACTTC. Amino acids: CAISESGQGYEQYF.

The V call is TRBV9, the J call TRBJ2-1; D call uncertain. CDR1 and CDR2 from the germline V gene are SGDLS and YYNGEE. The CDR3 loop spans 17 amino acids. Trimming stripped 0 bases from V and 0 bases from J, with 13 bases between. CDR3 nucleotides: TGTGCCAGCAGCGTAGGCGGCGGCGGCCGCTCCTACAATGAGCAGTTCTTC. The encoded protein is CASSVGGGGRSYNEQFF. The entire variable domain, with the rest obtained from reference TRBV9 and TRBJ2-1, is as follows: DSGVTQTPKHLITATGQRVTLRCSPRSGDLSVYWYQQSLDQGLQFLIQYYNGEERAKGNILERFSAQQFPDLHSELNLSSLELGDSALYFCASSVGGGGRSYNEQFFGPGTRLTVL.